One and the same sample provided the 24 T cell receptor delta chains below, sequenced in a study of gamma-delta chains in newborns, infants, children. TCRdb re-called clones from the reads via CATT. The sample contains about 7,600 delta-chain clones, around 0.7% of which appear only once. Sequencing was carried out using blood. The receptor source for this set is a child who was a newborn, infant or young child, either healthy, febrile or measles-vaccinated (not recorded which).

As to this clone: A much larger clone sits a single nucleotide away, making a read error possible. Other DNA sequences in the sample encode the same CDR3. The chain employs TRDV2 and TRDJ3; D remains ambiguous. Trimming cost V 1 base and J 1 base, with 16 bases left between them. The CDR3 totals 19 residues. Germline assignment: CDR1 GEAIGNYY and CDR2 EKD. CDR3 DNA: TGTGCCTGTGACACTGTAAGGGGCTTTCAGTCCTGGGACACCCGACAGATGTTTTTC. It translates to CACDTVRGFQSWDTRQMFF.

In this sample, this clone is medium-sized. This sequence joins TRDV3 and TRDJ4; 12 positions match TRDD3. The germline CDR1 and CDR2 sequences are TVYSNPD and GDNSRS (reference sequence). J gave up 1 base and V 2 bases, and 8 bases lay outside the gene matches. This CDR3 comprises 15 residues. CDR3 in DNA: TGTGCCTTTCTTACTGGGGGATACTCCCGCAGACCCCTGATCTTT. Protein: CAFLTGGYSRRPLIF.

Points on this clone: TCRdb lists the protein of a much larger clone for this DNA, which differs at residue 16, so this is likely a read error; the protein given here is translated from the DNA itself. CDR3 in amino acids: CACDNTGGYSWDTRQVFF. Here the CDR3 DNA reads TGTGCCTGTGACAATACTGGGGGATACTCCTGGGACACCCGACAGGTGTTTTTC. V gene TRDV2 combines with J gene TRDJ3, with TRDD3 matching 12 bases. This CDR3 has 18 residues. Germline values: CDR1 GEAIGNYY, CDR2 EKD.

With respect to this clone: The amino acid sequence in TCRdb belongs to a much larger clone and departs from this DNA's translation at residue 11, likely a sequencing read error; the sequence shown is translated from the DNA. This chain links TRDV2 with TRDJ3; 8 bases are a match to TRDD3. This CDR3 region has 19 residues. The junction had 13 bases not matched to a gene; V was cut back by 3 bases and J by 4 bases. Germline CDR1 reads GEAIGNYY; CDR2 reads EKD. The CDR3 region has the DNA TGTGCCTGTGACGTACTGGGGGCAAAAGTGCGGTGGGACACCCGACAGATGTTTTTC. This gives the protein CACDVLGAKVRWDTRQMFF.

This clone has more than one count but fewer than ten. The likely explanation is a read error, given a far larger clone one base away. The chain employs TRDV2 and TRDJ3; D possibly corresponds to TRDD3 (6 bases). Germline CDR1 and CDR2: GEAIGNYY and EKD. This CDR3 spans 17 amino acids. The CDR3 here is CACDPWGPSSDTRQMFF. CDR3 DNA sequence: TGTGCCTGTGACCCGTGGGGGCCGTCCTCGGACACCCGACAGATGTTTTTC.

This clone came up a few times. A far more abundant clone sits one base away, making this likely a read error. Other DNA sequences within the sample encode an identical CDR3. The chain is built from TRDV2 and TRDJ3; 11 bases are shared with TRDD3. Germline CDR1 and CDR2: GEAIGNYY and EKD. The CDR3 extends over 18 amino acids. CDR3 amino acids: CACDLLGDSSWDTRQMFF. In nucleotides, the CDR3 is TGTGCCTGTGACCTACTGGGGGATAGCTCCTGGGACACTCGACAGATGTTTTTC.

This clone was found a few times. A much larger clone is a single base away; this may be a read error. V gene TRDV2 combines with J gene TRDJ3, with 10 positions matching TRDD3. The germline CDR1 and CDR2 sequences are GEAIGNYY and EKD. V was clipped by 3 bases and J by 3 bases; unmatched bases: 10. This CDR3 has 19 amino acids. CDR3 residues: CACDGVLGDSYWDTRQMFF. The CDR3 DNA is TGTGCCTGTGACGGGGTACTGGGGGATTCGTACTGGGACACCCGACAGATGTTTTTC.

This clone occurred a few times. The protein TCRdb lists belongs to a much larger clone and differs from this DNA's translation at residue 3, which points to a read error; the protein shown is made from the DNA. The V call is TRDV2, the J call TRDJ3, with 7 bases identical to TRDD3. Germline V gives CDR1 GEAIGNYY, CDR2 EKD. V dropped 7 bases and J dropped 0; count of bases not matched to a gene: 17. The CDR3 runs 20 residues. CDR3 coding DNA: TGTGCCTGGGACTCAACCCCTCTTGGGGATAGCTCCTGGGACACCCGACAGATGTTTTTC. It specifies CAWDSTPLGDSSWDTRQMFF.

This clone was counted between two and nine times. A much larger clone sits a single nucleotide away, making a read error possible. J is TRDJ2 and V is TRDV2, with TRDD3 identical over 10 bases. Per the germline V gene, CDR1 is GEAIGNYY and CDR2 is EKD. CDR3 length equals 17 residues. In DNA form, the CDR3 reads TGTGCCTGTGACACCGTAGGGAGTACTGGGGGATCAGCACAACCCTTCTTT. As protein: CACDTVGSTGGSAQPFF.

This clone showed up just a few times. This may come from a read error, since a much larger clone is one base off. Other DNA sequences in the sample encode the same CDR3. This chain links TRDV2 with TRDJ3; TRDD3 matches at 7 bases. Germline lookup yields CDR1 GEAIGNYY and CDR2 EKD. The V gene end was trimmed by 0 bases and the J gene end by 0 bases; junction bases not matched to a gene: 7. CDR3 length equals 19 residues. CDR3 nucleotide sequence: TGTGCCTGTGACACCGGTAACTGGGGAAGCTCCTGGGACACCCGACAGATGTTTTTC. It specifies CACDTGNWGSSWDTRQMFF.

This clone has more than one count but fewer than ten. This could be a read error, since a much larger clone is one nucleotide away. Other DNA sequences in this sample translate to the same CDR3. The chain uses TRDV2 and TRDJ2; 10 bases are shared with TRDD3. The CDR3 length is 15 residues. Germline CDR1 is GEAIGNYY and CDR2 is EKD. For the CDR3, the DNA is TGTGCCTGTGACACGCTGGGGGATAGACCAGCGCAACTCTTCTTT. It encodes CACDTLGDRPAQLFF.

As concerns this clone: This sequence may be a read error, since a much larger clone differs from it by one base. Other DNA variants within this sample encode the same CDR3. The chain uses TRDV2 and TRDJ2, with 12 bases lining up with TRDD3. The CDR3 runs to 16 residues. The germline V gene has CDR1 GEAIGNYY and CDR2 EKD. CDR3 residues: CACDLLGDTLTAQLFF. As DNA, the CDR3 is TGTGCCTGTGACTTACTGGGGGATACTTTGACAGCCCAACTCTTCTTT.

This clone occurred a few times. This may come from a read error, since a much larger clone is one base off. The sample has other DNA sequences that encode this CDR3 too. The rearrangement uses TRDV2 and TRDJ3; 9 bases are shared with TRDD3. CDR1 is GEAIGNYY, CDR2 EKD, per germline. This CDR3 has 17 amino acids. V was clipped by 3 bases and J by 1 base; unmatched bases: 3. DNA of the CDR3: TGTGCCTGTGACGCTACTGGGGGATCCTGGGACACCCGACAGATGTTTTTC. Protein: CACDATGGSWDTRQMFF.

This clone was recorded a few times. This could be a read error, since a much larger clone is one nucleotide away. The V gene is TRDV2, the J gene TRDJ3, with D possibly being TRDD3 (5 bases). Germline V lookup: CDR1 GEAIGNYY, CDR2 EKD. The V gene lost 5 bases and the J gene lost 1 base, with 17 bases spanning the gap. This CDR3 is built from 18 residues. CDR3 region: CACGTAGLRSWDTRQMFF. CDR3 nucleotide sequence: TGTGCCTGTGGCACAGCGGGATTAAGGTCCTGGGACACCCGACAGATGTTTTTC.

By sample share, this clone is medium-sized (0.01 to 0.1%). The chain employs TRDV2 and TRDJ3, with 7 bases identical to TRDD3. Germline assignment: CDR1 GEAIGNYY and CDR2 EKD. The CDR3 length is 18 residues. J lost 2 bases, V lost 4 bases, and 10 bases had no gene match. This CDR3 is CACDRGYVGTWDTRQMFF. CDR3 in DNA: TGTGCCTGTGATCGAGGATACGTTGGGACCTGGGACACCCGACAGATGTTTTTC.

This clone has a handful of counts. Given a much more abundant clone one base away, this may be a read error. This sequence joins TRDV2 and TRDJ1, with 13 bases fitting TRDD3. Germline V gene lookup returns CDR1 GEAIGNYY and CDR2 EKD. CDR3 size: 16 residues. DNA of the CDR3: TGTGCCTGTGACGTACTGGGGGATACGTACACCGATAAACACATCTTT. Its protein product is CACDVLGDTYTDKHIF.

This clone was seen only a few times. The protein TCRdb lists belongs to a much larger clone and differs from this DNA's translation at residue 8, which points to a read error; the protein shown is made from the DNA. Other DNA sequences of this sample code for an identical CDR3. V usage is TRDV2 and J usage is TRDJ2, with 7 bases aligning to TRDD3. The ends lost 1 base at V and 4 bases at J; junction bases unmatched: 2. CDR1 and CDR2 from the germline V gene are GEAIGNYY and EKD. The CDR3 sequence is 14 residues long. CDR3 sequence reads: CACDTWGTTAQLFF. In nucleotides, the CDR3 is TGTGCCTGTGACACTTGGGGGACGACAGCACAACTCTTCTTT.

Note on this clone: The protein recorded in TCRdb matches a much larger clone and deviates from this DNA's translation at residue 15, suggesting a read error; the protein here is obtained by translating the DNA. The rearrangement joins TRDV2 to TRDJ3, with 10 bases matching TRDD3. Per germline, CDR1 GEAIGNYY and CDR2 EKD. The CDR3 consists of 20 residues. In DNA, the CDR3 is TGTGCCTGTGACTTGGTCTTCTGGGGGATAAGCTCCTGGGACGCCCGACAGATGTTTTTC. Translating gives CACDLVFWGISSWDARQMFF.

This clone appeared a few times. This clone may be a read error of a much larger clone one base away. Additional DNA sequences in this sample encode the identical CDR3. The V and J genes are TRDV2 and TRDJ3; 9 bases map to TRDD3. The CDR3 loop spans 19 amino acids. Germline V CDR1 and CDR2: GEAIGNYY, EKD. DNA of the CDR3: TGTGCCTGTGACAGATTGGGGGATATTAGCTCCTGGGACACACGACAGATGTTTTTC. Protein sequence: CACDRLGDISSWDTRQMFF.

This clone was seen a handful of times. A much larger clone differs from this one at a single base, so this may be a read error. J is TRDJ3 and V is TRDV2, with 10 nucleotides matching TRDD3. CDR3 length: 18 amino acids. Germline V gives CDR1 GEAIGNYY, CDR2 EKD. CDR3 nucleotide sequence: TGTGCCTGTGACACCGGGGGATACGTTGCCTGGGGCACCCGACAGATGTTTTTC. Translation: CACDTGGYVAWGTRQMFF.

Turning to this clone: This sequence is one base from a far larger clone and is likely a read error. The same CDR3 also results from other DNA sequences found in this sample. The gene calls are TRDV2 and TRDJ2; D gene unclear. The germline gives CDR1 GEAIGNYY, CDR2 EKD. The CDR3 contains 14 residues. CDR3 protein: CACDPVPWTAQLFF. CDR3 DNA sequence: TGTGCCTGTGACCCCGTCCCCTGGACAGCACAGCTCTTCTTT.

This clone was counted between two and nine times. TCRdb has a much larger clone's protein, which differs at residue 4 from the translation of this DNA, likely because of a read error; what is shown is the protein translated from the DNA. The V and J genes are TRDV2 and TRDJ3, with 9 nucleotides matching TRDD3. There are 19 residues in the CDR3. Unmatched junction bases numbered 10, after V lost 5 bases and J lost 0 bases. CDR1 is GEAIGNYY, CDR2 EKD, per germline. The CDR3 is CACGITGGRSSWDTRQMFF. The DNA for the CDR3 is TGTGCCTGTGGTATTACTGGGGGACGCAGCTCCTGGGACACCCGACAGATGTTTTTC.

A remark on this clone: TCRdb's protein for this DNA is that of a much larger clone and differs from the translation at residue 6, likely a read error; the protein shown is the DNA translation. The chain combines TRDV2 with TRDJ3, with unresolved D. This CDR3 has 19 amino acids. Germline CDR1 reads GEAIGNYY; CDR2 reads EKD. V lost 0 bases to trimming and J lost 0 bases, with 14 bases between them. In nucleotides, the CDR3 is TGTGCCTGTGACACCATCCGGGTTGTGAGCTCCTGGGACACCCGACAGATGTTTTTC. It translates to CACDTIRVVSSWDTRQMFF.

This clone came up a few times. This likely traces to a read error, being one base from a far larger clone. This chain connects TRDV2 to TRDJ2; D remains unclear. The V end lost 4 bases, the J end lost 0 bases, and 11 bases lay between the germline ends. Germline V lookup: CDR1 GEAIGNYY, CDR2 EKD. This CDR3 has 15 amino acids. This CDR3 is CACEREMPLTAQLFF. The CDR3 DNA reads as TGTGCCTGTGAGCGGGAGATGCCTTTGACAGCACAACTCTTCTTT.